The 20 T cell receptor beta chains below all came from one sample that was sequenced in a study of T cells in tuberculosis. Assay used: immunoSEQ multiplex PCR; TCRdb lists only in-frame clones, some missing. The sample includes tens of thousands of clones, around 96% of them seen just once. The sample comprised PBMCs. The origin of the receptors is a donor between 10 and 35 years old with latent tuberculosis or without tuberculosis infection.

The chain has TRBV5-1 and TRBJ2-4, with D possibly being TRBD2 (6 bases). The CDR3 spans 16 residues. Trimming took 4 bases from V and 1 from J, leaving 15 bases between them. CDR1 is SGHRS and CDR2 is YFSETQ in the germline V gene. The CDR3 nucleotides are TGCGCCAGCAGCCTCCGTTCCGCGGGGGCCAAAAACATTCAGTACTTC. It codes for CASSLRSAGAKNIQYF.

This chain links TRBV27 with TRBJ1-5; TRBD1 is a possible D gene (6 bases). From germline, CDR1 is MNHEY and CDR2 SMNVEV (reference sequence). Trimming took off 1 base at V and 6 bases at J, with 16 bases between the two ends. The CDR3 loop spans 16 amino acids. For the CDR3, the DNA is TGTGCCAGCAGTTTATTGGGGGGGGCCGTGATTCAGCCCCAGCATTTT. Translation: CASSLLGGAVIQPQHF.

The CDR3 coding sequence is TGTGCCAGCAGCTTAGATGAAGGGGTTCGGGAAGCTTTCTTT. It translates to CASSLDEGVREAFF. V is TRBV11-2 and J is TRBJ1-1; the D gene is possibly TRBD1 (5 bases). V lost 0 bases, J lost 8 bases, and 13 bases lay in between. The CDR3 is 14 residues long. Germline V lookup: CDR1 SGHAT, CDR2 FQNNGV.

V and J are TRBV4-1 and TRBJ2-1, with TRBD2 matching 8 bases. The CDR3 covers 16 residues. In germline, CDR1 is MGHRA, CDR2 YSYEKL. Trimming removed 3 bases from V and 2 bases from J; junction bases left unmatched: 6. The CDR3 is CASSQDLAGPYNEQFF. The CDR3 DNA reads as TGCGCCAGCAGCCAGGACTTAGCGGGACCCTACAATGAGCAGTTCTTC.

The chain couples TRBV29-1 to TRBJ2-3, with TRBD2 matching over 11 bases. The CDR3 is 13 amino acids. V lost 4 bases, J lost 8 bases, and 5 bases stayed unmatched. Per germline, CDR1 SQVTM and CDR2 ANQGSEA. Here the CDR3 reads CSVVSGGGATQYF. The CDR3 nucleotides are TGCAGCGTTGTTAGCGGGGGGGGAGCTACGCAGTATTTT.

The chain joins TRBV9 to TRBJ2-5; D is perhaps TRBD2 (5 bases). V was shortened by 4 bases and J by 3 bases, with 19 bases between the two germline ends. The CDR3 spans 16 residues. Germline V gene sequence: CDR1 SGDLS, CDR2 YYNGEE. The CDR3 coding sequence is TGTGCCAGCAGCCCCTTCTCCGGTCTAGCCGAAGAGACCCAGTACTTC. Amino acids: CASSPFSGLAEETQYF.

The chain employs TRBV20-1 and TRBJ2-1; TRBD1 matches at 8 bases. V trimming: 7 bases; J trimming: 8 bases; junction bases outside the gene matches: 4. CDR3 size: 11 residues. The germline V gene encodes CDR1 DFQATT and CDR2 SNEGSKA (reference sequence). The CDR3 DNA is TGCAGTGGGGCAGGGGGCTATGAGCAGTTCTTC. This encodes CSGAGGYEQFF.

The CDR3 loop reads CASSAGLLTDTQYF. The CDR3 coding sequence is TGCGCCAGCAGCGCCGGACTACTCACAGATACGCAGTATTTT. This chain uses TRBV5-1 with TRBJ2-3, with a tentative D call TRBD2 (6 bases). V lost 4 bases, J lost 2 bases, and 11 bases lay in between. CDR3 length: 14 amino acids. CDR1 SGHRS and CDR2 YFSETQ come from the germline V gene.

This chain links TRBV18 with TRBJ2-5, with 7 bases matching TRBD2. Germline CDR1 is KGHSH and CDR2 is LQKENI. CDR3 size: 14 residues. The trim removed 6 bases at V and 4 bases at J, leaving 8 bases unmatched. The CDR3 here is CASSSRREGETQYF. DNA for the CDR3: TGTGCCAGCTCCTCACGTAGGGAGGGAGAGACCCAGTACTTC.

The chain uses TRBV6-1 and TRBJ1-2; TRBD1 might be the D (5 bases). Germline CDR1 is MNHNS and CDR2 is SASEGT. The germline V and J ends were trimmed by 3 bases and 4 bases, with 9 bases remaining between them. This CDR3 is built from 13 residues. CDR3 in amino acids: CASSEGGGYGYTF. The CDR3 coding sequence is TGTGCCAGCAGTGAGGGGGGTGGCTATGGCTACACCTTC.

The chain recombines TRBV7-7 with TRBJ1-6, with D possibly being TRBD1 (6 bases). V shed 0 bases and J shed 10 bases, with 13 bases lying between them. Looked up from germline, CDR1 is SSHAT and CDR2 is FNYEAQ (reference sequence). CDR3 length: 15 amino acids. CDR3 protein: CASSLASGGSSPLHF. CDR3 sequence (DNA): TGTGCCAGCAGCTTAGCGAGCGGGGGCTCCTCACCCCTCCACTTT. Complete variable domain (other parts from reference TRBV7-7 and TRBJ1-6): GAGVSQSPRYKVTKRGQDVTLRCDPISSHATLYWYQQALGQGPEFLTYFNYEAQPDKSGLPSDRFSAERPEGSISTLTIQRTEQRDSAMYRCASSLASGGSSPLHFGNGTRLTVT.

The chain is built from TRBV5-1 and TRBJ2-1; the D gene is possibly TRBD2 (6 bases). Trimming cost V 10 bases and J 8 bases, with 25 bases left between them. CDR3 size: 15 residues. Germline V gene data show CDR1 as SGHRS and CDR2 as YFSETQ. CDR3 amino acids: CAVQPSPNRRDEQFF. As DNA, the CDR3 is TGCGCCGTTCAGCCGTCACCTAACAGGAGGGATGAGCAGTTCTTC.

The genes are TRBV5-6 and TRBJ1-2; TRBD1 aligns across 8 bases. This CDR3 has 16 amino acids. Trimming removed 0 bases from V and 4 bases from J; junction bases left unmatched: 8. Looked up from germline, CDR1 is SGHDT and CDR2 is YYEEEE. The CDR3 DNA follows: TGTGCCAGCAGCTTGGTGCCAGGGGGCGCTGGCTATGGCTACACCTTC. Translation: CASSLVPGGAGYGYTF.

The chain is built from TRBV5-1 and TRBJ1-2, with D possibly being TRBD1 (6 bases). CDR3 length equals 15 residues. Trimming shortened V by 0 bases and J by 6 bases, and 15 bases separated the two germline ends. CDR1 and CDR2 (germline): SGHRS, YFSETQ. CDR3 amino acids: CASSLAFSRGHGYTF. In DNA, the CDR3 is TGCGCCAGCAGCTTGGCCTTTTCCAGGGGTCATGGCTACACCTTC.

The CDR3 bases are TGTGCCAGCAGTTCCATCCGGCCCGCGGGGTTCACAGATACGCAGTATTTT. It codes for CASSSIRPAGFTDTQYF. The chain is built from TRBV27 and TRBJ2-3; tentatively, D is TRBD2 (6 bases). The germline gives CDR1 MNHEY, CDR2 SMNVEV (reference sequence). Trimming took 4 bases from V and 2 from J, leaving 19 bases between them. This CDR3 is built from 17 residues.

V gene TRBV11-2 combines with J gene TRBJ2-3; 12 bases are a match to TRBD2. V was clipped by 4 bases and J by 8 bases; unmatched bases: 19. Germline V CDR1 and CDR2: SGHAT, FQNNGV. CDR3 length equals 19 residues. CDR3 region: CASSSLRTLAGGPSVTQYF. In nucleotides, the CDR3 is TGTGCCAGCAGCTCCCTCAGAACTCTAGCGGGGGGGCCTTCAGTTACGCAGTATTTT.

The V call is TRBV5-1, the J call TRBJ2-3; TRBD1 might be the D (6 bases). The V gene's germline CDR1 is SGHRS and CDR2 YFSETQ. V was trimmed by 3 bases and J by 7 bases, leaving 9 bases between them. The CDR3 is 12 residues long. CDR3 amino acids: CASSYDRNTQYF. In DNA form, the CDR3 reads TGCGCCAGCAGCTATGACAGGAATACGCAGTATTTT.

This clone came up a few times. The genes are TRBV18 and TRBJ1-2; 10 bases are a match to TRBD1. Looked up from germline, CDR1 is KGHSH and CDR2 is LQKENI. This CDR3 is 15 amino acids long. The V gene end was trimmed by 2 bases and the J gene end by 4 bases; junction bases not matched to a gene: 4. CDR3 sequence (DNA): TGTGCCAGCTCACCAGGGACAGGGGTTGGCTATGGCTACACCTTC. It yields the protein CASSPGTGVGYGYTF.

The V call is TRBV7-9, the J call TRBJ2-7; 8 positions agree with TRBD1. The germline CDR1 and CDR2 sequences are SEHNR and FQNEAQ (reference sequence). The length of the CDR3 is 14 residues. Trimming cost V 4 bases and J 3 bases; bases outside gene matches: 5. CDR3 bases: TGTGCCAGCAGCTCCGGGACAGGCTACTACGAGCAGTACTTC. It is translated as CASSSGTGYYEQYF.

The chain couples TRBV25-1 to TRBJ2-7; tentatively, D is TRBD2 (5 bases). The germline V and J ends were trimmed by 3 bases and 4 bases, with 19 bases remaining between them. Germline lookup yields CDR1 MGHDK and CDR2 SYGVNS. The CDR3 is 16 amino acids. The CDR3 DNA follows: TGTGCCAGCAGTGATACTTACGGGGTGGGCGTTTACGAGCAGTACTTC. Translating gives CASSDTYGVGVYEQYF.